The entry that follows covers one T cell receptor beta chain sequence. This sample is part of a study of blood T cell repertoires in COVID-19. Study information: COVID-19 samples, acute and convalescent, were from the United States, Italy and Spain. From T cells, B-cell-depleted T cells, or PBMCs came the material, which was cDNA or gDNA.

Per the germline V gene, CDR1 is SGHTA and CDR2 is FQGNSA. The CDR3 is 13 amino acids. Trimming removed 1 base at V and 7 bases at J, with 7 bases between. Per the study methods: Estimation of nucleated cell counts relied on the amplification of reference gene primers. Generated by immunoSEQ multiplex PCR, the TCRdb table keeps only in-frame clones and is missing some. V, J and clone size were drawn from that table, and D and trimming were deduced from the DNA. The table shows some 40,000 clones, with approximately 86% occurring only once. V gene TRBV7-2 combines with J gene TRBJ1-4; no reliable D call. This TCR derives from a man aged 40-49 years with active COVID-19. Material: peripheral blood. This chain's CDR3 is CASSLEPSEKLFF. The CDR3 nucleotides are TGTGCCAGCAGCTTAGAGCCCTCTGAAAAACTGTTTTTT.